A selection of T cell receptor beta chains follows, all from one sample in a study of cytomegalovirus exposure and HLA in healthy donors. Profiled with immunoSEQ multiplex PCR; TCRdb holds only in-frame clones, not every one. The sample shows 130,000 or so clones, roughly three quarters of them seen only once. The sequenced sample consisted of PBMCs. The receptors originated from a woman aged 18-29 years in good health and CMV-seronegative. CDR3s include the opening cysteine and the closing phenylalanine or tryptophan. Each record gives: V gene, clone size, J gene, D gene, CDR3 DNA, CDR3 protein. A D gene is named only where the DNA matches it firmly. The size entry is marked missing in some rows and otherwise reads once, few, many or a size class.

V gene: TRBV10-3
clone size: NA
J gene: TRBJ1-1
D gene: TRBD1
CDR3 DNA: TGTGCCATCAGTGGGAATCGGGGACAGGGCCACACTGAAGCTTTCTTT
CDR3 protein: CAISGNRGQGHTEAFF

V gene: TRBV7-9
clone size: NA
J gene: TRBJ2-1
D gene: TRBD2
CDR3 DNA: TGTGCCAGCAGCTCTGGGGGGGTCTACAATGAGCAGTTCTTC
CDR3 protein: CASSSGGVYNEQFF

V gene: TRBV5-6
clone size: NA
J gene: TRBJ2-7
D gene: NA
CDR3 DNA: TGTGCCAGCAGCTTTCAAGCCGACGAGCAGTACTTC
CDR3 protein: CASSFQADEQYF

V gene: TRBV2
clone size: NA
J gene: TRBJ2-7
D gene: NA
CDR3 DNA: TGTGCCAGCACGATGCGGCCCCCTGATACTCAGCAGTACTTC
CDR3 protein: CASTMRPPDTQQYF

V gene: TRBV6-5
clone size: NA
J gene: TRBJ2-2
D gene: NA
CDR3 DNA: TGTGCCAGCAGTTACTCCTCACAGGGCGGCGGGGAGCTGTTTTTT
CDR3 protein: CASSYSSQGGGELFF

V gene: TRBV6-5
clone size: NA
J gene: TRBJ2-7
D gene: NA
CDR3 DNA: TGTGCCAGCGGCCGTGACTACGAGCAGTACTTC
CDR3 protein: CASGRDYEQYF

V gene: TRBV6-6
clone size: NA
J gene: TRBJ2-7
D gene: NA
CDR3 DNA: TGTGCCAGCAGTTTTGACTACTCCTACGAGCAGTACTTC
CDR3 protein: CASSFDYSYEQYF

V gene: TRBV30
clone size: NA
J gene: TRBJ1-2
D gene: NA
CDR3 DNA: TGTGCCTGGAGTCGCCCGAACAGGATACGGAGTGGCTACACCTTC
CDR3 protein: CAWSRPNRIRSGYTF

V gene: TRBV5-1
clone size: NA
J gene: TRBJ2-5
D gene: TRBD2
CDR3 DNA: TGCGCCAGCAGCTTGCGGACTAGCGGGAGGCCAACCCAAGAGACCCAGTACTTC
CDR3 protein: CASSLRTSGRPTQETQYF

V gene: TRBV28
clone size: few
J gene: TRBJ1-5
D gene: NA
CDR3 DNA: TGTGCCAGCAAACGGTCCAATCAGCCCCAGCATTTT
CDR3 protein: CASKRSNQPQHF

V gene: TRBV2
clone size: NA
J gene: TRBJ1-2
D gene: NA
CDR3 DNA: TGTGCCAGCAGTGAAGGTATTCCTAAGTATGGCTACACCTTC
CDR3 protein: CASSEGIPKYGYTF